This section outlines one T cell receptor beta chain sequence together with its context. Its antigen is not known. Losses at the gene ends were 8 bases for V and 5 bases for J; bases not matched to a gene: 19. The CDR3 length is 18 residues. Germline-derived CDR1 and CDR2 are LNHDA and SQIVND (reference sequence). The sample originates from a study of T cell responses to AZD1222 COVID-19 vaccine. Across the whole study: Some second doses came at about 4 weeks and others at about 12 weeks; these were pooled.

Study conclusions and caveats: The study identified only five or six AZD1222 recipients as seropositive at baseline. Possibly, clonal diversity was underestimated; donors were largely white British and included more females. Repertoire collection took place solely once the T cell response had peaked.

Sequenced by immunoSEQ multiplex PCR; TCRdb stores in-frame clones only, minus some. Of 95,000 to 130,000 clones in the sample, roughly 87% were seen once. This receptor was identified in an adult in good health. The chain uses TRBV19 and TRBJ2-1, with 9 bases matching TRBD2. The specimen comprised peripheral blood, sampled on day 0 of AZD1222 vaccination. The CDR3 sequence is CASFPSHLAGGSNNEQFF. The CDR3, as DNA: TGTGCCAGTTTTCCATCCCACTTGGCGGGAGGGTCGAACAATGAGCAGTTCTTC.